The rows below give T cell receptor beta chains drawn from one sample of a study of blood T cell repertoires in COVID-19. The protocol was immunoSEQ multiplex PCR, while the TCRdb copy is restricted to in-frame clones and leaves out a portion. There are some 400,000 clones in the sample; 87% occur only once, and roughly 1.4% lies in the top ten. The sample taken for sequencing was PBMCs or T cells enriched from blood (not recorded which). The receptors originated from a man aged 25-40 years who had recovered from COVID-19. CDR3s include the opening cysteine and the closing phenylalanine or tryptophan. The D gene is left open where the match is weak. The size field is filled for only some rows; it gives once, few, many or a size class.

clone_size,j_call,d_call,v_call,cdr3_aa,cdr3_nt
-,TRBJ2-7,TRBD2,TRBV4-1,CASSQDTSGGYYEQYF,TGCGCCAGCAGCCAAGATACAAGCGGGGGATACTACGAGCAGTACTTC
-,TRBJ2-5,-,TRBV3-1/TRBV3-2,CASSQAAGAQETQYF,TGTGCCAGCAGCCAAGCCGCGGGGGCCCAAGAGACCCAGTACTTC
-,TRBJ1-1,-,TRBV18,CASSPLAGSSPKSNTEAFF,TGTGCCAGCTCACCTCTTGCCGGGAGTTCCCCTAAATCGAACACTGAAGCTTTCTTT
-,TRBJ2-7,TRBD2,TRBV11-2,CASSLSGNFYEQYF,TGTGCCAGCAGTCTTAGCGGGAACTTCTACGAGCAGTACTTC
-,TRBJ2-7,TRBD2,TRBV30,CAWSRSGGVGYEQYF,TGTGCCTGGAGTCGCTCCGGGGGGGTCGGCTACGAGCAGTACTTC
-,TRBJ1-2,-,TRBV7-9,CASSVQGSGYTF,TGTGCCAGCAGCGTACAGGGCTCTGGCTACACCTTC
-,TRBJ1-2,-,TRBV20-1,CSAIEGGNYGYTF,TGCAGTGCTATTGAGGGGGGGAACTATGGCTACACCTTC
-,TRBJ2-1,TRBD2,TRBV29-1,CSVTSGGGEQFF,TGCAGCGTTACTAGCGGGGGCGGTGAGCAGTTCTTC
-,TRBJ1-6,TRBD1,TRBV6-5,CASSYRTRQGNSPLHF,TGTGCCAGCAGTTACCGCACGCGACAGGGCAATTCACCCCTCCACTTT
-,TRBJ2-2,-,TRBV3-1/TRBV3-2,CASSQVELNTGELFF,TGTGCCAGCAGCCAAGTGGAGCTCAACACCGGGGAGCTGTTTTTT
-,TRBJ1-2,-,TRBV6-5,CASRAGTAYGYTF,TGTGCCAGCAGGGCCGGGACTGCATATGGCTACACCTTC
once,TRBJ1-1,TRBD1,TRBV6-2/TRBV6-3,CASSPATTGGRAEAFF,TGTGCCAGCAGTCCAGCAACGACAGGGGGACGGGCTGAAGCTTTCTTT
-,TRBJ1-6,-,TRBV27,CASSSLLAGGSPLHF,TGTGCCAGCAGTTCTCTCTTGGCAGGAGGGTCACCCCTCCACTTT
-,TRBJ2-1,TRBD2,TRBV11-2,CASSPGLAGTGNEQFF,TGTGCCAGCAGCCCGGGACTAGCGGGGACAGGCAATGAGCAGTTCTTC
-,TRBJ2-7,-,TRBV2,CASSDAFPNYEQYF,TGTGCCAGCAGTGATGCGTTTCCCAACTACGAGCAGTACTTC
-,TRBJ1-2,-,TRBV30,CAWSQGRVYGYTF,TGTGCCTGGAGTCAGGGTCGGGTCTATGGCTACACCTTC
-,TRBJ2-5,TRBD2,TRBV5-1,CASSLPSGGKETQYF,TGCGCCAGCAGCTTGCCTAGCGGGGGTAAAGAGACCCAGTACTTC
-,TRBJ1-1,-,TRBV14,CASSQLSNTEAFF,TGTGCCAGCAGCCAACTTTCCAACACTGAAGCTTTCTTT
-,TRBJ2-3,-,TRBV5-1,CASRGDKNTDTQYF,TGCGCCAGCAGGGGAGACAAAAACACAGATACGCAGTATTTT
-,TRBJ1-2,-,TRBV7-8,CASSLASGVRGYTF,TGTGCCAGCAGCTTAGCGTCAGGGGTACGGGGCTACACCTTC
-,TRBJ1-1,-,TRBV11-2,CASSLKGDHTEAFF,TGTGCCAGCAGCTTAAAGGGGGACCATACTGAAGCTTTCTTT
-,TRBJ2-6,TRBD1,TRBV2,CASSAQQGSGANVLTF,TGTGCCAGCAGTGCGCAACAGGGGTCTGGGGCCAACGTCCTGACTTTC
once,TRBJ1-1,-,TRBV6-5,CASSLGRGTEAFF,TGTGCCAGCAGTCTTGGACGGGGCACTGAAGCTTTCTTT
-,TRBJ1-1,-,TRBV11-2,CASRRQGLQTEAFF,TGTGCCAGCAGGCGCCAGGGTTTACAAACTGAAGCTTTCTTT
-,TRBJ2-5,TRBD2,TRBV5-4,CASSLPLFGTSGGPGTQYF,TGTGCCAGCAGCTTGCCCTTATTCGGGACTAGCGGGGGACCTGGGACCCAGTACTTC
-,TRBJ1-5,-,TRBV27,CASSLSGGFQPQHF,TGTGCCAGCAGTTTATCGGGGGGGTTTCAGCCCCAGCATTTT
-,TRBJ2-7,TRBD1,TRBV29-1,CSVLGTGGSYEQYF,TGCAGCGTTTTAGGGACAGGGGGCTCCTACGAGCAGTACTTC
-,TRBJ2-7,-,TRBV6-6,CASTPRGASYEQYF,TGTGCCAGCACCCCTCGGGGGGCGTCCTACGAGCAGTACTTC
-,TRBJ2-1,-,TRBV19,CASIGGAAEQFF,TGTGCCAGTATCGGAGGGGCGGCTGAGCAGTTCTTC
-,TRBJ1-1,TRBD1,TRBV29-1,CSVARQGDTEAFF,TGCAGCGTTGCGAGACAGGGGGACACTGAAGCTTTCTTT
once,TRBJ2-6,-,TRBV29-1,CSVGSGVNSGANVLTF,TGCAGCGTTGGGTCGGGGGTCAACTCTGGGGCCAACGTCCTGACTTTC
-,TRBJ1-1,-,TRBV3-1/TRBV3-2,CASSTTPRATEAFF,TGTGCCAGCAGCACTACGCCCAGGGCCACTGAAGCTTTCTTT
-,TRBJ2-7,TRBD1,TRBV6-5,CASSYSDRGAYEQYF,TGTGCCAGCAGTTACTCTGACAGGGGGGCATACGAGCAGTACTTC
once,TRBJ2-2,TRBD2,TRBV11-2,CASSLLGGLGNTGELFF,TGTGCCAGCAGCTTATTAGGCGGACTAGGGAACACCGGGGAGCTGTTTTTT
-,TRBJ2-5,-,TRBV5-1,CASSFGGASPETQYF,TGCGCCAGCAGCTTTGGAGGTGCTTCCCCGGAGACCCAGTACTTC
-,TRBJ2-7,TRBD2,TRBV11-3,CAESRGRGQYF,TGTGCCGAAAGCCGGGGGAGGGGGCAGTACTTC
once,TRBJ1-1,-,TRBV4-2,CASTPAKGRMNTEAFF,TGTGCCAGCACTCCAGCAAAAGGGAGAATGAACACTGAAGCTTTCTTT
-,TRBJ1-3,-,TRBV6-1,CASSEAEGSSSGNTIYF,TGTGCCAGCAGTGAAGCAGAGGGCTCCAGCTCTGGAAACACCATATATTTT
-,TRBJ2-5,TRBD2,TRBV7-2,CASSIAGVQETQYF,TGTGCCAGCAGTATAGCGGGGGTTCAAGAGACCCAGTACTTC
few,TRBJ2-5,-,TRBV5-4,CASSSMTGLQETQYF,TGTGCCAGCAGCTCAATGACAGGACTTCAAGAGACCCAGTACTTC
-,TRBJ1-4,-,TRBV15,CATSRPRSADTNEKLFF,TGTGCCACCAGCAGACCAAGGAGCGCAGACACTAATGAAAAACTGTTTTTT
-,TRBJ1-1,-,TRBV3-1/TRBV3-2,CASSQAATGAFF,TGTGCCAGCAGCCAAGCGGCGACGGGAGCTTTCTTT
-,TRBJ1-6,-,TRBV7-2,CASSFPGNNSPLHF,TGTGCCAGCAGCTTCCCAGGGAATAATTCACCCCTCCACTTT
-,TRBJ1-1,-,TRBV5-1,CASSSRDTNLNTEAFF,TGCGCCAGCAGCTCCCGGGACACCAATTTGAACACTGAAGCTTTCTTT
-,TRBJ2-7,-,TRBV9,CASSVAPSYEQYF,TGTGCCAGCAGCGTAGCCCCTTCCTACGAGCAGTACTTC
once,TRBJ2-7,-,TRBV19,CASRTPGREQYF,TGTGCCAGTAGGACCCCAGGGCGCGAGCAGTACTTC
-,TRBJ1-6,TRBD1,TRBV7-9,CASSSGTGNSPLHF,TGTGCCAGCAGCTCTGGGACAGGGAATTCACCCCTCCACTTT
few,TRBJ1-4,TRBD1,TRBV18,CASSPGTGLNEKLFF,TGTGCCAGCTCGCCCGGGACAGGACTTAATGAAAAACTGTTTTTT
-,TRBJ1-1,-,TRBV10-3,CAISGQLNTEAFF,TGTGCCATCAGTGGACAGTTGAACACTGAAGCTTTCTTT
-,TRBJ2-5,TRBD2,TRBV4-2,CASSPGLQETQYF,TGTGCCAGCAGCCCGGGACTACAAGAGACCCAGTACTTC
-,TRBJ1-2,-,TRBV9,CASSVVGGPGWAPDNYGYTF,TGTGCCAGCAGCGTAGTCGGGGGGCCGGGATGGGCCCCGGACAACTATGGCTACACCTTC
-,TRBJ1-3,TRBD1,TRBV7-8,CASRSGTGLGNTIYF,TGTGCCAGCAGGTCCGGGACAGGGCTGGGAAACACCATATATTTT
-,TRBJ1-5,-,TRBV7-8,CASSLARIQSGNQPQHF,TGTGCCAGCAGCTTAGCGAGAATTCAATCGGGGAATCAGCCCCAGCATTTT
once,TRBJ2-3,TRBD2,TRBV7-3,CASSPGASGTLSDTQYF,TGTGCCAGCAGCCCTGGGGCTAGCGGGACCCTTAGTGATACGCAGTATTTT
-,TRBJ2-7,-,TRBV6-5,CAGSRGNSYEQYF,TGTGCCGGGTCACGGGGAAACTCCTACGAGCAGTACTTC